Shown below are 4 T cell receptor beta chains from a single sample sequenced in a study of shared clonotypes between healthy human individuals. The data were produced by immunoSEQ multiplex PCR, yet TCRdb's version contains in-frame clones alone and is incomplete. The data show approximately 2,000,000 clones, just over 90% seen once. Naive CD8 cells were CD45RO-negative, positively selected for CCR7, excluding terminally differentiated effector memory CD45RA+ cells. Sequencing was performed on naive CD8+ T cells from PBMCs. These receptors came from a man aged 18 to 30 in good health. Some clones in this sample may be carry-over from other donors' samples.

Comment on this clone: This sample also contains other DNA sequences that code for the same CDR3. CDR3 DNA: TGTGCCAGCAGCTTAGGGACTAGCGGCGACTACAATGAGCAGTTCTTC. It encodes CASSLGTSGDYNEQFF. The chain couples TRBV7-9 to TRBJ2-1; 10 bases agree with TRBD2. Trimming took 1 base from V and 3 from J; bases not matched to a gene: 3. CDR1 is SEHNR and CDR2 is FQNEAQ in the germline V gene (reference sequence). The CDR3 is 16 residues long.

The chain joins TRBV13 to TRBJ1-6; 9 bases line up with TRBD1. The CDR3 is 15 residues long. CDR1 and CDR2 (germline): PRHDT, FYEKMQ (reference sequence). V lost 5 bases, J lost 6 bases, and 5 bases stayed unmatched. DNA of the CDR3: TGTGCCAGCAGCATGGACAGGGGCGTTAATTCACCCCTCCACTTT. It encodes CASSMDRGVNSPLHF.

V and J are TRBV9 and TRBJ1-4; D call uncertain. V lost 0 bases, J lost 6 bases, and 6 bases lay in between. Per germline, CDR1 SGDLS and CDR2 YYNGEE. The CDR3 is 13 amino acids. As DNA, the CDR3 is TGTGCCAGCAGCGTAGCACAGCATGAAAAACTGTTTTTT. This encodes CASSVAQHEKLFF.

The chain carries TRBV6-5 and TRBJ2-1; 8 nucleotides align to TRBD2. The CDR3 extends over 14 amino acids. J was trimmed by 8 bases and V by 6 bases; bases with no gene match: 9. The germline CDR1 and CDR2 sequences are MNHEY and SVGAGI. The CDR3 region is CASSFSGGVYEQFF. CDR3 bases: TGTGCCAGCAGCTTCTCCGGGGGGGTCTATGAGCAGTTCTTC.